Listed below are T cell receptor beta chains from one sample, sequenced in a study of cytomegalovirus exposure and HLA in healthy donors. Clones were read by immunoSEQ multiplex PCR, and TCRdb kept only the in-frame ones, dropping some. The sample records some 120,000 clones, under 90% being singletons. The specimen sequenced was PBMCs. The receptor source for this set is a woman aged 30 to 39 in good health and CMV-seronegative. The CDR3 runs from the conserved cysteine through the conserved F or W. A D gene is named only where the DNA matches it firmly. Size is omitted from some rows. Given values are once, few, many or a class for expanded clones.

TRBD2 . TRBJ2-7 TRBV7-9 CASSAASGRADEQYF TGTGCCAGCAGCGCCGCCAGCGGGAGGGCCGACGAGCAGTACTTC
TRBD2 . TRBJ2-1 TRBV5-1 CASRTSGYNEQFF TGCGCCAGCAGGACTAGCGGATACAATGAGCAGTTCTTC
TRBD1 . TRBJ1-2 TRBV7-2 CASSLGQADYGYTF TGTGCCAGCAGCTTGGGACAGGCCGACTATGGCTACACCTTC
TRBD1 . TRBJ2-5 TRBV9 CASSAGTGGVNRETQYF TGTGCCAGCAGCGCCGGGACAGGGGGCGTAAACCGGGAGACCCAGTACTTC
. once TRBJ2-7 TRBV28 CASSSGAYEQYF TGTGCCAGCAGTTCCGGGGCCTACGAGCAGTACTTC
. . TRBJ2-7 TRBV11-2 CASSLDSSSYEQYF TGTGCCAGCAGCTTAGACTCGAGCTCCTACGAGCAGTACTTC
. . TRBJ2-2 TRBV19 CASSRRVRDTGELFF TGTGCCAGTAGTAGAAGGGTGAGGGACACCGGGGAGCTGTTTTTT
. . TRBJ2-2 TRBV27 CASSSRFATGELFF TGTGCCAGCAGTTCCCGGTTTGCAACCGGGGAGCTGTTTTTT
. . TRBJ1-2 TRBV19 CASSTGRGYTF TGTGCCAGTAGTACGGGACGGGGGTACACCTTC
. . TRBJ1-1 TRBV19 CASTTGSGQGAFF TGTGCCAGTACCACGGGAAGCGGGCAGGGAGCTTTCTTT
TRBD2 . TRBJ2-2 TRBV11-3 CASSSLAGNTGELFF TGTGCCAGCAGTTCACTAGCGGGCAACACCGGGGAGCTGTTTTTT
TRBD1 . TRBJ2-1 TRBV27 CASSIRQGTYNEQFF TGTGCCAGCAGTATTCGACAGGGTACGTACAATGAGCAGTTCTTC
TRBD2 . TRBJ2-5 TRBV28 CASRGGETQYF TGTGCCAGCCGCGGGGGGGAGACCCAGTACTTC
TRBD1 . TRBJ1-2 TRBV27 CASSIKGALYGYTF TGTGCCAGCAGTATAAAGGGGGCACTCTATGGCTACACCTTC
TRBD2 once TRBJ2-1 TRBV15 CATSRGPKAGVYNEQFF TGTGCCACCAGCAGAGGGCCCAAAGCGGGAGTCTACAATGAGCAGTTCTTC
. . TRBJ2-7 TRBV10-2 CASKGVAGTYEQYF TGCGCCAGCAAGGGAGTAGCTGGGACCTACGAGCAGTACTTC
TRBD2 . TRBJ2-7 TRBV5-4 CASSSNSGTRDEQYF TGTGCCAGCAGCTCTAACTCCGGGACTAGAGACGAGCAGTACTTC
TRBD2 . TRBJ2-2 TRBV6-4 CASSASGSTGELFF TGTGCCAGCAGTGCTAGCGGGAGCACCGGGGAGCTGTTTTTT
TRBD1 . TRBJ1-2 TRBV14 CASSRQGSGYTF TGTGCCAGCAGCCGACAGGGAAGTGGCTACACCTTC
. . TRBJ1-5 TRBV6-1 CASSEVGGMNNQPQHF TGTGCCAGCAGTGAAGTAGGGGGAATGAACAATCAGCCCCAGCATTTT
TRBD1 few TRBJ2-5 TRBV5-1 CASSRDRGPRQETQYF TGCGCCAGCAGCCGGGACAGGGGGCCCCGTCAAGAGACCCAGTACTTC
TRBD1 few TRBJ2-7 TRBV9 CASSPGTGFYEQYF TGTGCCAGCAGCCCTGGGACAGGCTTCTACGAGCAGTACTTC
. . TRBJ2-5 TRBV30 CAWGGETQYF TGTGCCTGGGGGGGGGAGACCCAGTACTTC
. . TRBJ2-1 TRBV10-3 CAISEPGLVSSYNEQFF TGTGCCATCAGTGAGCCGGGACTCGTAAGCTCCTACAATGAGCAGTTCTTC
TRBD2 . TRBJ2-1 TRBV5-1 CASSLGTSGTDEQFF TGCGCCAGCAGCCTCGGGACTAGCGGGACAGATGAGCAGTTCTTC
. . TRBJ2-3 TRBV6-1 CASSNRVSTDTQYF TGTGCCAGCAGCAATAGAGTCTCCACAGATACGCAGTATTTT
TRBD2 . TRBJ2-1 TRBV5-8 CASSSGLAGGLSYNEQFF TGTGCCAGCAGCTCGGGACTAGCGGGAGGTCTCTCCTACAATGAGCAGTTCTTC
. . TRBJ2-5 TRBV25-1 CASSDRSSQETQYF TGTGCCAGTAGCGACAGGAGTTCCCAAGAGACCCAGTACTTC
TRBD2 . TRBJ2-1 TRBV27 CASSFAGDYNEQFF TGTGCCAGCAGTTTTGCGGGAGACTACAATGAGCAGTTCTTC
TRBD2 . TRBJ2-1 TRBV5-4 CASSSLLAGLYNEQFF TGTGCCAGCAGCTCCCTACTAGCGGGGCTCTACAATGAGCAGTTCTTC
TRBD2 . TRBJ2-1 TRBV7-9 CASSVGGLAGVHNEQFF TGTGCCAGCAGCGTGGGGGGACTAGCGGGAGTACACAATGAGCAGTTCTTC
TRBD1 . TRBJ1-4 TRBV4-3 CASSHRQGPTNEKLFF TGCGCCAGCAGCCACAGACAGGGCCCAACTAATGAAAAACTGTTTTTT
. . TRBJ2-7 TRBV13 CASSLGPLYEQYF TGTGCCAGCAGCTTAGGTCCCCTATACGAGCAGTACTTC
. . TRBJ2-7 TRBV28 CASNPGERRYEQYF TGTGCCAGCAACCCGGGGGAGAGGCGGTACGAGCAGTACTTC
TRBD2 . TRBJ2-1 TRBV28 CASTPGRGLAGADEQFF TGTGCCAGCACCCCGGGTAGGGGGCTAGCGGGAGCCGATGAGCAGTTCTTC
. . TRBJ2-1 TRBV13 CASSLGPGNEQFF TGTGCCAGCAGCTTAGGCCCCGGGAATGAGCAGTTCTTC
. once TRBJ1-5 TRBV9 CASSVSPGQPQHF TGTGCCAGCAGCGTAAGCCCAGGTCAGCCCCAGCATTTT
TRBD1 once TRBJ2-5 TRBV19 CASSIGQGIETQYF TGTGCCAGTAGTATAGGACAGGGGATAGAGACCCAGTACTTC
TRBD1 . TRBJ2-5 TRBV4-1 CASSQEEGGRETQYF TGCGCCAGCAGCCAAGAAGAAGGGGGCAGAGAGACCCAGTACTTC
. . TRBJ2-3 TRBV5-1 CASSLSTDTQYF TGCGCCAGCAGCTTGTCGACAGATACGCAGTATTTT
TRBD2 . TRBJ2-7 TRBV6-1 CASSEGGRGYEQYF TGTGCCAGCAGTGAAGGCGGGAGGGGATACGAGCAGTACTTC
TRBD2 . TRBJ2-7 TRBV4-2 CASSQSPRASGKRGYEQYF TGTGCCAGCAGCCAATCGCCCAGGGCTAGCGGGAAGAGAGGCTACGAGCAGTACTTC
TRBD1 . TRBJ1-2 TRBV5-1 CASSEGADYGYTF TGCGCCAGCAGCGAGGGGGCTGACTATGGCTACACCTTC
TRBD2 few TRBJ2-1 TRBV5-1 CASSNGLAPTYNEQFF TGCGCCAGCAGCAATGGACTAGCGCCTACCTACAATGAGCAGTTCTTC
. . TRBJ2-5 TRBV7-3 CASSPFSSRGNATQYF TGTGCCAGCAGCCCTTTTTCGTCCCGAGGTAACGCGACCCAGTACTTC
. . TRBJ2-1 TRBV7-2 CASSTGAGIFPDEQFF TGTGCCAGCAGCACTGGGGCGGGAATATTTCCGGATGAGCAGTTCTTC
TRBD1 . TRBJ1-1 TRBV19 CASTGQGAGNTEAFF TGTGCCAGTACCGGACAGGGGGCAGGAAACACTGAAGCTTTCTTT